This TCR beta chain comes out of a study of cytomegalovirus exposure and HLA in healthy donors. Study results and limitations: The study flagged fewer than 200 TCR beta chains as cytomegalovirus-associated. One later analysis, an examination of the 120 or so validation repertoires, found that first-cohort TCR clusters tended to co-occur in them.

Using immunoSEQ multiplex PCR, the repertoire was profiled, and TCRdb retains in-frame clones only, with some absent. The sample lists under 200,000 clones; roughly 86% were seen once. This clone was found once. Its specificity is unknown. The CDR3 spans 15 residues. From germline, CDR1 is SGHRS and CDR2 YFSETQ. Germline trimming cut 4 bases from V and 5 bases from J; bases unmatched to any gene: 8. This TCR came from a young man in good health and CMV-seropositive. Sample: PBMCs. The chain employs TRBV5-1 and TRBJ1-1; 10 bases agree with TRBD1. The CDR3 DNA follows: TGCGCCAGCAGCCTCTGGACAGGGGGAAGTACTGAAGCTTTCTTT. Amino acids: CASSLWTGGSTEAFF.